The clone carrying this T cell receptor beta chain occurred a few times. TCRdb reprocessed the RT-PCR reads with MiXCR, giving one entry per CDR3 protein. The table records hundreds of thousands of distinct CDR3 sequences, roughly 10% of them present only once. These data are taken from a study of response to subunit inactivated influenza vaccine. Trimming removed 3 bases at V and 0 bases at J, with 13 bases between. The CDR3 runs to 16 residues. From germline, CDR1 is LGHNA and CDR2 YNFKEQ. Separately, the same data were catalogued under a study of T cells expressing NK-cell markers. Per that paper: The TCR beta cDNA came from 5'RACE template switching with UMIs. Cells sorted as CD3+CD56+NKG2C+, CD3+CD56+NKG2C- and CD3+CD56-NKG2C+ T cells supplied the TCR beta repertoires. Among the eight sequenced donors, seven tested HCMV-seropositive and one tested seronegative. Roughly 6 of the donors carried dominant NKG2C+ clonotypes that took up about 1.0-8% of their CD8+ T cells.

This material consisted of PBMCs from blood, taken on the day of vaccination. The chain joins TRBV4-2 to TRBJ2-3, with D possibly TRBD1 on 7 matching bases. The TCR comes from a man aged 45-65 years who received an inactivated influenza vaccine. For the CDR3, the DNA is TGTGCCAGCAGCCAGGGGAGGACAGGTAGCACAGATACGCAGTATTTT. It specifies CASSQGRTGSTDTQYF.